Listed below are T cell receptor beta chains from one sample, sequenced in a study of siplizumab effects on memory and regulatory T cells. TCRdb's copy holds only in-frame clones and misses some; the assay was immunoSEQ multiplex PCR. The sample holds about 87,000 clones; about 87% are singletons and the top ten take about 15%. Sequenced input: CD4+ T cells sorted from blood. The receptor source for this set is a human donor in good health. CDR3s include the opening cysteine and the closing phenylalanine or tryptophan. A D gene is named only where the DNA matches it firmly. Some rows mark clone size as missing; the rest say once, few, many or name a class of expanded clone.

CDR3nt | CDR3aa | v_gene | abundance | j_gene | d_gene
TGTGCCAGCAGCGTAGCATCTGCTGGAAACATTCAGTACTTC | CASSVASAGNIQYF | TRBV9 | - | TRBJ2-4 | -
TGCAGCGTTGGACAGACCTATGGCTACACCTTC | CSVGQTYGYTF | TRBV29-1 | - | TRBJ1-2 | -
TGTGCCAGCAGTTCCCCCTATGCGGGAGGGCATTACAATGAGCAGTTCTTC | CASSSPYAGGHYNEQFF | TRBV28 | - | TRBJ2-1 | TRBD2
TGTGCCAGTAGACCCACAGGGAGGAGTCTCGAGCAGTACTTC | CASRPTGRSLEQYF | TRBV19 | - | TRBJ2-7 | -
TGTGCCACCTCTCGAGAGACAGGAAAAAATCAGCCCCAGCATTTT | CATSRETGKNQPQHF | TRBV28 | - | TRBJ1-5 | -
TGTGCCAGCAGCCTTAGCGGGAGCTCCTACGAGCAGTACTTC | CASSLSGSSYEQYF | TRBV6-6 | - | TRBJ2-7 | TRBD2
TGTGCCAGCCGAATCGGGGGTGGTAGCGGGATCTCAGATACGCAGTATTTT | CASRIGGGSGISDTQYF | TRBV28 | - | TRBJ2-3 | TRBD2
TGTGCCAGCAGCCCAACCTCTGGACTAGCGGGAGGTGAGCAGTTCTTC | CASSPTSGLAGGEQFF | TRBV9 | - | TRBJ2-1 | TRBD2
TGTGCCAGCAGAACCCATAGGGACACTGAAGCTTTCTTT | CASRTHRDTEAFF | TRBV2 | once | TRBJ1-1 | -
TGTGCCAGCAGCTTAGAGAGAGTCGGGGGCGGGGAGCAGTTCTTC | CASSLERVGGGEQFF | TRBV7-9 | - | TRBJ2-1 | -
TGTGCCAGCAGTCCTGGACTGGGAAGAGAATTCGGGGGAAGAGGATACGAGCAGTACTTC | CASSPGLGREFGGRGYEQYF | TRBV27 | - | TRBJ2-7 | -
TGTGCCAGCAGATTCCTGAGCGGGAACACCGGGGAGCTGTTTTTT | CASRFLSGNTGELFF | TRBV6-1 | - | TRBJ2-2 | -
TGTGCCAGTAGAGATCGGACCCGAAGGGGTCAGCCCCAGCATTTT | CASRDRTRRGQPQHF | TRBV19 | - | TRBJ1-5 | -
TGTGCCAGCAGTACGGGACTGGCCATCTCCGATACGCAGTATTTT | CASSTGLAISDTQYF | TRBV27 | - | TRBJ2-3 | -
TGTGCCAGCAGCTCCAGGACAGGGTCGTACTATGGCTACACCTTC | CASSSRTGSYYGYTF | TRBV9 | - | TRBJ1-2 | TRBD1
TGTGCCAGCAGCTCTCAGGGCGTGGGAACTGAAGCTTTCTTT | CASSSQGVGTEAFF | TRBV7-3 | - | TRBJ1-1 | -
TGTGCCAGCAGCCCCACTATGAACACTGAAGCTTTCTTT | CASSPTMNTEAFF | TRBV7-6 | - | TRBJ1-1 | -
TGTGCCAGCAGCCTCTTTGATACGCAGTATTTT | CASSLFDTQYF | TRBV5-6 | once | TRBJ2-3 | -
TGTGCCACCAGCAGCCTGTCCGGGAACACTGAAGCTTTCTTT | CATSSLSGNTEAFF | TRBV15 | - | TRBJ1-1 | -
TGTGCCAGCAGCTTGGGCCCCGCGGGTGAGCAGTTCTTC | CASSLGPAGEQFF | TRBV11-2 | - | TRBJ2-1 | -
TGTGCCATTTGGACAGGGGATAACACCGGGGAGCTGTTTTTT | CAIWTGDNTGELFF | TRBV10-3 | - | TRBJ2-2 | TRBD1
TGTGCCAGCAGTTACGATCGTACGGGGACTGAAGCTTTCTTT | CASSYDRTGTEAFF | TRBV6-5 | - | TRBJ1-1 | -
TGTGCCAGCAGCTTCCTCGGACGGGACACTGAAGCTTTCTTT | CASSFLGRDTEAFF | TRBV5-6 | - | TRBJ1-1 | -
TGCGCCAGCAGCCCGAACACCGGGGAGCTGTTTTTT | CASSPNTGELFF | TRBV5-1 | - | TRBJ2-2 | -
TGTGCCAGCCACAGGGACATGAACACTGAAGCTTTCTTT | CASHRDMNTEAFF | TRBV5-4 | - | TRBJ1-1 | -
TGCGCCAGCAGCCCGTCCGGAGGGTACGAGCAGTACTTC | CASSPSGGYEQYF | TRBV5-1 | - | TRBJ2-7 | -
TGTGCCAGCAGCACAGGGGCAGGAAACACCATATATTTT | CASSTGAGNTIYF | TRBV6-1 | - | TRBJ1-3 | TRBD1
TGTGCCAGCAGCCGCGGACAGTTCTACGAGCAGTACTTC | CASSRGQFYEQYF | TRBV11-3 | once | TRBJ2-7 | -
TGTGCCAGCAGCGTAGGCGGGGGGCAGACCTACAATGAGCAGTTCTTC | CASSVGGGQTYNEQFF | TRBV9 | - | TRBJ2-1 | TRBD2
TGTGCCAGCAGCAAACCCCGGGGAGACACCGGGGAGCTGTTTTTT | CASSKPRGDTGELFF | TRBV21-1 | - | TRBJ2-2 | -
TGTGCCACCACCGGGACAGCGAACACCGGGGAGCTGTTTTTT | CATTGTANTGELFF | TRBV10-3 | - | TRBJ2-2 | TRBD1
TGTGCCAGTAGTAAACCGAAAGGGGGCGTGGGTCTTGAGACCCAGTACTTC | CASSKPKGGVGLETQYF | TRBV19 | once | TRBJ2-5 | TRBD1
TGTGCCAGTAGTAGGACAGCTCAGCCCCAGCATTTT | CASSRTAQPQHF | TRBV19 | - | TRBJ1-5 | -
TGTGCCATCAGTGAGTCGAAAGGGTCGGTAGATACGCAGTATTTT | CAISESKGSVDTQYF | TRBV10-3 | - | TRBJ2-3 | -
TGTGCCAGCAGTTACAGCGGGAATGCGGAGTACTTC | CASSYSGNAEYF | TRBV6-6 | - | TRBJ2-4 | TRBD2
TGTGCCTGGAGTACTCCCGGGTCTATCTCTGGAAACACCATATATTTT | CAWSTPGSISGNTIYF | TRBV30 | - | TRBJ1-3 | -
TGTGCCAGCAGCTCCATCCCCGGACTAGCGGGAGGGTCCGGGGAGCTGTTTTTT | CASSSIPGLAGGSGELFF | TRBV7-2 | - | TRBJ2-2 | TRBD2
TGCGCCAGCAGCCTCAGGCCGGGACAGGGCTCCTACAATGAGCAGTTCTTC | CASSLRPGQGSYNEQFF | TRBV4-1 | once | TRBJ2-1 | TRBD1